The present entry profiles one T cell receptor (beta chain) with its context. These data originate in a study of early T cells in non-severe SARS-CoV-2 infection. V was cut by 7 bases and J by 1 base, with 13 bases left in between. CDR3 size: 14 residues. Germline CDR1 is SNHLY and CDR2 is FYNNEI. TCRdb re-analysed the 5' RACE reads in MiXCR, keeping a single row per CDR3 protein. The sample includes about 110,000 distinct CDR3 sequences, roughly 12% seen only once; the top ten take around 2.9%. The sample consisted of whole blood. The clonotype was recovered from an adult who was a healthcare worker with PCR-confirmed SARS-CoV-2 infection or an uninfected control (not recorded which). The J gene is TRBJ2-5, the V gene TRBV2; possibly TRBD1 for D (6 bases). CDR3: CASTREGGQETQYF. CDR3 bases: TGTGCCAGCACCCGAGAAGGGGGCCAAGAGACCCAGTACTTC.